Following are 24 T cell receptor beta chains from one sample sequenced in a study of OX40 agonist ivuxolimab in advanced cancers. TCRdb's copy holds only in-frame clones and misses some; the assay was immunoSEQ multiplex PCR. There are approximately 13,000 clones in the sample; approximately 80% occur only once, and roughly 20% lies in the top ten. Here the sequenced sample was CD4+ or CD8+ T cells sorted from blood, taken in a trial of the OX40 agonist ivuxolimab. The receptors derive from an adult with an advanced solid tumor such as melanoma, head and neck, liver or kidney cancer.

This chain connects TRBV5-6 to TRBJ2-1; D is unclear. The V and J ends lost 3 bases and 8 bases respectively, with 9 bases between them. Germline CDR1 is SGHDT and CDR2 is YYEEEE. The CDR3 contains 12 residues. CDR3 sequence: CASSSLSDEQFF. The CDR3 region has the DNA TGTGCCAGCAGCTCCCTCTCTGATGAGCAGTTCTTC.

J is TRBJ2-7 and V is TRBV11-1; no clear D. This CDR3 has 15 amino acids. Germline CDR1 and CDR2: SGHAT and FQDESV (reference sequence). V was clipped by 2 bases and J by 1 base, with 12 bases between them. CDR3 in amino acids: CASSLTGLSSYEQYF. CDR3 DNA: TGTGCCAGCAGCTTAACTGGTCTTTCATCCTACGAGCAGTACTTC. The variable domain in full, completed from reference TRBV11-1 and TRBJ2-7, reads EAEVAQSPRYKITEKSQAVAFWCDPISGHATLYWYRQILGQGPELLVQFQDESVVDDSQLPKDRFSAERLKGVDSTLKIQPAELGDSAMYLCASSLTGLSSYEQYFGPGTRLTVT.

The rearrangement links TRBV7-9 to TRBJ2-1; 10 bases line up with TRBD2. CDR3 length equals 17 residues. Germline V gene data show CDR1 as SEHNR and CDR2 as FQNEAQ (reference sequence). The ends lost 5 bases at V and 8 bases at J; junction bases unmatched: 15. CDR3 region: CASSLSGASGRSDEQFF. CDR3 DNA sequence: TGTGCCAGCAGCCTCTCGGGGGCTAGCGGGAGAAGCGATGAGCAGTTCTTC.

By sample share, this clone is large. The chain couples TRBV15 to TRBJ2-1, with 8 positions matching TRBD2. Per germline, CDR1 LNHNV and CDR2 YYDKDF (reference sequence). This CDR3 contains 17 residues. The junction had 7 bases not matched to a gene; V was cut back by 1 base and J by 2 bases. The CDR3 DNA is TGTGCCACCAGCAGAGTAAGCGGGAGTAGCGCCTACAATGAGCAGTTCTTC. This gives the protein CATSRVSGSSAYNEQFF.

V is TRBV7-2 and J is TRBJ2-7; TRBD1 might be the D (5 bases). The germline V gene encodes CDR1 SGHTA and CDR2 FQGNSA. The CDR3 is made up of 13 amino acids. V shed 4 bases and J shed 3 bases, with 10 bases lying between them. CDR3 amino acids: CASSSDSLYEQYF. In DNA, the CDR3 is TGTGCCAGCAGCTCCGACAGCCTCTACGAGCAGTACTTC.

CDR3 bases: TGTGCCAGCAGTTACTCTGTCCGGAATGAGCAGTTCTTC. Translating it yields CASSYSVRNEQFF. The chain carries TRBV6-5 and TRBJ2-1; D uncertain. Trimming cost V 0 bases and J 7 bases, with 7 bases left between them. The CDR3 covers 13 residues. The V gene's germline CDR1 is MNHEY and CDR2 SVGAGI.

About this clone: The junction and the germline gene differ at one end; a read error may be behind it. This rearrangement joins TRBV4-3 to TRBJ2-7, with D tentatively TRBD1 (5 bases). This CDR3 comprises 15 residues. The germline V gene has CDR1 LGHNA and CDR2 YSLEER. The CDR3, as DNA: TGCGCCAACAGCCAAGATCTCAGGGTTCCGTACGAGCAGTACTTC. As protein: CANSQDLRVPYEQYF.

The genes are TRBV7-9 and TRBJ2-2; no firm D call. Trimming cost V 4 bases and J 6 bases, with 3 bases left between them. Germline V lookup: CDR1 SEHNR, CDR2 FQNEAQ (reference sequence). The CDR3 has 11 amino acids. CDR3 loop: CASSYSGELFF. CDR3 DNA: TGTGCCAGCAGCTATTCCGGGGAGCTGTTTTTT.

The chain recombines TRBV7-6 with TRBJ2-7, with TRBD2 as a possible D gene (6 bases). Deletions cut 5 bases from V and 6 bases from J, with 14 bases between. Per germline, CDR1 SGHVS and CDR2 FNYEAQ. The CDR3 consists of 13 residues. DNA for the CDR3: TGTGCCAGCAGCCAAGGGACTCCTGCCGAGCAGTACTTC. Residues: CASSQGTPAEQYF.

The rearrangement uses TRBV30 and TRBJ2-7; 12 bases line up with TRBD2. The V segment lost 0 bases and the J segment 2 bases; nucleotides outside the gene matches: 5. The CDR3 is 16 residues long. CDR1 is GTSNPN, CDR2 SVGIG, per germline (reference sequence). CDR3 sequence reads: CAWSVGLAGKTYEQYF. In nucleotides, the CDR3 is TGTGCCTGGAGTGTAGGACTAGCGGGGAAAACCTACGAGCAGTACTTC.

V usage is TRBV5-1 and J usage is TRBJ2-7; D is undetermined. V lost 4 bases, J lost 4 bases, and 6 bases lay in between. This CDR3 has 11 residues. Germline loops: CDR1 SGHRS, CDR2 YFSETQ. CDR3 region: CASSVGYEQYF. The CDR3 DNA reads TGCGCCAGCAGCGTAGGTTACGAGCAGTACTTC.

The chain recombines TRBV7-6 with TRBJ2-2, with 8 bases lining up with TRBD1. V lost 5 bases to trimming and J lost 5 bases; unmatched junction nucleotides: 7. The CDR3 contains 15 residues. Germline V gene data show CDR1 as SGHVS and CDR2 as FNYEAQ. The CDR3 DNA reads TGTGCCAGCAGCGCGACAGGGGACACAACCGGGGAGCTGTTTTTT. This gives the protein CASSATGDTTGELFF.

The CDR3, as DNA: TGTGCCAGCTCACCCCCGGGACAGGGGGCTGGTGAAGCTTTCTTT. This codes for CASSPPGQGAGEAFF. The genes are TRBV18 and TRBJ1-1, with 12 positions matching TRBD1. The CDR3 extends over 15 amino acids. In germline, CDR1 is KGHSH, CDR2 LQKENI. V was pared by 3 bases and J by 7 bases, with 6 bases of the junction left unmatched.

The rearrangement links TRBV6-5 to TRBJ2-7; 10 nucleotides line up with TRBD1. This CDR3 region has 13 residues. V gave up 9 bases and J gave up 4 bases; unmatched junction bases: 6. CDR1 and CDR2 (germline): MNHEY, SVGAGI. CDR3: CASRQGASYEQYF. The CDR3 DNA reads as TGTGCCAGTAGACAGGGGGCGTCGTACGAGCAGTACTTC.

The chain recombines TRBV7-3 with TRBJ2-1; D ambiguous. This CDR3 region has 14 residues. Germline V gene lookup returns CDR1 SGHTA and CDR2 FQGTGA. Trimming took off 2 bases at V and 3 bases at J, with 8 bases between the two ends. CDR3 sequence (DNA): TGTGCCAGCAGCTTAGATCCGGACTACAATGAGCAGTTCTTC. This encodes CASSLDPDYNEQFF.

The chain has TRBV27 and TRBJ2-7, with 15 bases lining up with TRBD2. Looked up from germline, CDR1 is MNHEY and CDR2 is SMNVEV (reference sequence). The CDR3 contains 17 residues. V lost 5 bases to trimming and J lost 0 bases; unmatched junction nucleotides: 5. Here the CDR3 reads CASSIGTSGRSSYEQYF. CDR3 DNA sequence: TGTGCCAGCAGTATCGGGACTAGCGGGAGGAGCTCCTACGAGCAGTACTTC.

This clone is labeled as medium-sized. The CDR3 DNA follows: TGTGCCAGCAGCGCGAGCGGGAGGGGTTACAATGAGCAGTTCTTC. Residues: CASSASGRGYNEQFF. The V gene is TRBV9, the J gene TRBJ2-1, with 10 bases matching TRBD2. V shed 3 bases and J 4 bases; nucleotides not matched to a gene: 4. This CDR3 region has 15 residues. Germline V gene data show CDR1 as SGDLS and CDR2 as YYNGEE. Based on the CDR3 plus reference TRBV9 and TRBJ2-1, the full variable domain is DSGVTQTPKHLITATGQRVTLRCSPRSGDLSVYWYQQSLDQGLQFLIQYYNGEERAKGNILERFSAQQFPDLHSELNLSSLELGDSALYFCASSASGRGYNEQFFGPGTRLTVL.

The chain carries TRBV25-1 and TRBJ2-1, with D maybe TRBD2 (6 bases). The V and J ends lost 7 bases and 8 bases respectively, with 18 bases between them. The CDR3 is 14 residues long. Per the germline V gene, CDR1 is MGHDK and CDR2 is SYGVNS. Here the CDR3 reads CASTGVARMDEQFF. The CDR3 DNA reads as TGTGCCAGCACGGGAGTAGCGCGGATGGATGAGCAGTTCTTC.

The J gene is TRBJ2-1, the V gene TRBV13; D remains unclear. The CDR3 is 12 amino acids. Trimming left V 0 bases short and J 6 bases short, with 3 bases between. The V gene's germline CDR1 is PRHDT and CDR2 FYEKMQ (reference sequence). The CDR3 protein is CASSLGGNEQFF. In DNA, the CDR3 is TGTGCCAGCAGCTTAGGCGGCAATGAGCAGTTCTTC.

The V and J genes are TRBV5-8 and TRBJ2-1; D might be TRBD1 (6 bases). Germline CDR1 SGHTS, CDR2 YDEGEE. V was pared by 1 base and J by 6 bases, with 8 bases between. This CDR3 spans 13 amino acids. The CDR3: CASSLTGINEQFF. The CDR3 DNA reads TGTGCCAGCAGCTTGACAGGGATCAATGAGCAGTTCTTC.

The V and J genes are TRBV7-3 and TRBJ1-5, with TRBD1 matching 8 bases. Per germline, CDR1 SGHTA and CDR2 FQGTGA. This CDR3 is built from 16 residues. With 5 bases clipped from V and 6 bases from J, the junction kept 12 bases outside the gene matches. CDR3 residues: CASSETNDRGRQPQHF. The DNA for the CDR3 is TGTGCCAGCAGCGAAACCAATGACAGGGGACGTCAGCCCCAGCATTTT.

The chain carries TRBV9 and TRBJ2-1, with D uncertain. This CDR3 is built from 12 residues. V was shortened by 0 bases and J by 10 bases, with 8 bases between the two germline ends. Germline V gene lookup returns CDR1 SGDLS and CDR2 YYNGEE. CDR3 amino acids: CASSVADREQFF. DNA of the CDR3: TGTGCCAGCAGCGTAGCGGACCGCGAGCAGTTCTTC.

To note about this clone: The germline gene is not matched at one end of the junction; a read error may be the cause. The chain links TRBV7-9 to TRBJ2-7, with TRBD1 identical over 7 bases. CDR3 length: 14 residues. Germline values: CDR1 SEHNR, CDR2 FQNEAQ (reference sequence). The CDR3 DNA reads TGCGCCAGCAGAGAACAGGGGAGCTCCTACGAGCAGTACTTC. Translating gives CASREQGSSYEQYF.

The sample holds one count of this clone. The chain recombines TRBV6-5 with TRBJ2-2; TRBD2 is a possible D gene (6 bases). The CDR3 runs 16 residues. The germline V gene has CDR1 MNHEY and CDR2 SVGAGI. V was clipped by 2 bases and J by 7 bases, with 17 bases between them. CDR3 DNA: TGTGCCAGCAGTTACCCCGGGAGCCCGCCCGGCGGGGAGCTGTTTTTT. It is translated as CASSYPGSPPGGELFF.